Listed below are T cell receptor beta chains from one sample, sequenced in a study of regulatory and conventional T cells in RAG deficiency. Method: immunoSEQ multiplex PCR; TCRdb's copy keeps in-frame clones and lacks some. The sample consists of more than 35,000 clones, about nine tenths of them appearing once. The same sample was also used in a study of regulatory T cells.

Sequencing input: CD4+ effector T cells sorted from blood. The source of these receptors is a human donor in good health. CDR3s include the opening cysteine and the closing phenylalanine or tryptophan.

J	V	CDR3
TRBJ2-7	TRBV30	CAWSYRADYEQYF
TRBJ2-7	TRBV6-5	CASSKRDSPYEQYF
TRBJ2-3	TRBV2	CASPLLPSSTDTQYF
TRBJ1-6	TRBV19	CASTTAAHLNSPLHF
TRBJ2-7	TRBV10-2	CASSESHPGTGQYF
TRBJ2-7	TRBV15	CATSRAQQGYEQYF
TRBJ1-2	TRBV10-2	CASRADGPVTF
TRBJ1-3	TRBV5-5	CASSGTGNTIYF
TRBJ2-5	TRBV2	CASSWGLRETQYF
TRBJ1-5	TRBV30	CAWTGEGNQPQHF
TRBJ1-5	TRBV28	CASRAPGAFFQPQHF
TRBJ1-4	TRBV11-3	CASSLEGRHNEKLFF
TRBJ2-2	TRBV5-1	CASSPGQDTGELFF
TRBJ2-1	TRBV7-9	CASSLIPPEYNEQFF
TRBJ2-5	TRBV19	CASSRDYKETQYF
TRBJ2-1	TRBV2	CASSPWANNEQFF
TRBJ2-7	TRBV6-1	CASSEMLGASYEQYF
TRBJ2-2	TRBV9	CASSDAGELFF
TRBJ1-5	TRBV21-1	CASSKGPEPRDRGPSQPQHF
TRBJ2-2	TRBV10-1	CASSELRNTGELFF
TRBJ2-7	TRBV6-6	CASSLRRSSYEQYF
TRBJ2-5	TRBV7-7	CASSLAGYQETQYF
TRBJ1-4	TRBV6-6	CASRPVVATNEKLFF
TRBJ1-2	TRBV6-5	CASSYSRGRYGYTF
TRBJ1-5	TRBV5-6	CASSLGSGKRENQPQHF
TRBJ1-3	TRBV5-3	CARSPTAVTDLSGNTIYF
TRBJ2-3	TRBV2	CAGSKQGSTDTQYF
TRBJ2-2	TRBV9	CASSVQSGELFF
TRBJ2-2	TRBV5-6	CASSFLGNTGELFF
TRBJ1-1	TRBV7-2	CASSLLPSGTEAFF
TRBJ1-5	TRBV10-2	CASSGNSNQPQHF
TRBJ1-2	TRBV7-9	CASSTPNYGYTF
TRBJ1-5	TRBV19	CASSRPGWSNQPQHF
TRBJ2-2	TRBV18	CASSPRLAGEGTGELFF
TRBJ2-7	TRBV28	CASSSRAWGGERPYEQYF
TRBJ2-6	TRBV30	CAFSRGSGQIGSGANVLTF
TRBJ1-1	TRBV27	CASGYTPGQMNTEAFF
TRBJ2-7	TRBV27	CASSPRTSFGYEQYF
TRBJ2-3	TRBV6-1	CASTKTGTDTQYF
TRBJ1-2	TRBV28	CASSSRDRAIYGYTF
TRBJ2-2	TRBV4-1	CASSRGGLVNTGELFF
TRBJ1-4	TRBV27	CASSFSREVGKLFF
TRBJ1-1	TRBV5-1	CASRDGGSMNTEAFF
TRBJ2-1	TRBV12-5	CASGPGQGVNEQFF
TRBJ2-3	TRBV7-2	CASSLNIVAGKYTDTQYF
TRBJ1-5	TRBV10-2	CASSERGDNQPQHF
TRBJ2-5	TRBV30	CAWSWTSRETQYF
TRBJ2-7	TRBV30	CAWRTGNTYEQYF
TRBJ1-1	TRBV7-9	CASKLTGEYTEAFF
TRBJ2-7	TRBV19	CASSSGQTYEQYF